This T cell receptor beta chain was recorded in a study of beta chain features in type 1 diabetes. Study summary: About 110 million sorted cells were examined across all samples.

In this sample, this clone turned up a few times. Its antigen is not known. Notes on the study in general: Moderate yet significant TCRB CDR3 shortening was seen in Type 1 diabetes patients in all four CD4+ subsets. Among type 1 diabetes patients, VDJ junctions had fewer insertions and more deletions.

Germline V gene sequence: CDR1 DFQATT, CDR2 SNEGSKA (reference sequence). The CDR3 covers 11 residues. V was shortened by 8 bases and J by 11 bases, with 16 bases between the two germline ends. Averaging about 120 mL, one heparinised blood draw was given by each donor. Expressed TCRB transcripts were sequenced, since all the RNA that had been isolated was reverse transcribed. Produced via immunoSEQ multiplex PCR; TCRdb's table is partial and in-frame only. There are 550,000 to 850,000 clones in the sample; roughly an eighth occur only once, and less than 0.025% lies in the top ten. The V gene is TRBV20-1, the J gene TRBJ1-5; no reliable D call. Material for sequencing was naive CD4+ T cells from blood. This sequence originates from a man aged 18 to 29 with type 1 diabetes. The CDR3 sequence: CSSGRTDAQHF. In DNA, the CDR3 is TGCAGTTCCGGTCGAACGGATGCCCAGCATTTT.